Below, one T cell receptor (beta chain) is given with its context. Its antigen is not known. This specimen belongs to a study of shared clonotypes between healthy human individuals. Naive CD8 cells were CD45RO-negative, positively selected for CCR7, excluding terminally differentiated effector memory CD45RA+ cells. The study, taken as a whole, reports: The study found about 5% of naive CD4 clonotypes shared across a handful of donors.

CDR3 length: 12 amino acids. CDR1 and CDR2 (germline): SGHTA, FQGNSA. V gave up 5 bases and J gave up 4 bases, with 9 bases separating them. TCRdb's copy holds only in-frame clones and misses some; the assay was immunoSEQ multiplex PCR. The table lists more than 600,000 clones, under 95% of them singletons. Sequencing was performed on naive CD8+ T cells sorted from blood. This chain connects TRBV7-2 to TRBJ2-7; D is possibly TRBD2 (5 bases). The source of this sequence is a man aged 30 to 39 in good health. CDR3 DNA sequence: TGTGCCAGCAGCGCCGGCGGGTACGAGCAGTACTTC. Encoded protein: CASSAGGYEQYF.